This T cell receptor (beta chain) was found in a study of T cells in Graves' hyperthyroidism and ophthalmopathy. For ophthalmopathy patients, the Clinical Activity Score was at least 3 and the NOSPECS grade at least 4; duration was under 3 months. Diagnoses were established using clinical symptoms, serum thyroxine and TRAb, thyroid ultrasound and orbital computed tomography. About this clonotype: The antigen remains unidentified.

RNA transcripts served as the template for amplifying TCR beta CDR3 regions. The TCR CDR3 was amplified in a first-round RT-PCR using the HTBI primer set. TCRdb processed the multiplex PCR reads anew with MiXCR; each CDR3 protein has one entry. The sample has 400,000 to 500,000 distinct CDR3 sequences, 14% to 15% seen once. V was pared by 8 bases and J by 2 bases, with 9 bases of the junction left unmatched. The CDR3 runs 15 residues. Germline V CDR1 and CDR2: MNHEY, SVGEGT. Study results and caveats: A median around six months before onset, the model predicted ophthalmopathy. Ophthalmopathy and stable hyperthyroidism were separated by a 13 V-J model.

This rearrangement joins TRBV6-2 or TRBV6-3 to TRBJ2-3; 8 nucleotides line up with TRBD2. The source of this sequence is a man between 18 and 35 years old with Graves' ophthalmopathy. Sequenced material: blood. CDR3 sequence (DNA): TGTGCCAGCGCCCCCATAGCGGGGTACACAGATACGCAGTATTTT. Translating it yields CASAPIAGYTDTQYF.